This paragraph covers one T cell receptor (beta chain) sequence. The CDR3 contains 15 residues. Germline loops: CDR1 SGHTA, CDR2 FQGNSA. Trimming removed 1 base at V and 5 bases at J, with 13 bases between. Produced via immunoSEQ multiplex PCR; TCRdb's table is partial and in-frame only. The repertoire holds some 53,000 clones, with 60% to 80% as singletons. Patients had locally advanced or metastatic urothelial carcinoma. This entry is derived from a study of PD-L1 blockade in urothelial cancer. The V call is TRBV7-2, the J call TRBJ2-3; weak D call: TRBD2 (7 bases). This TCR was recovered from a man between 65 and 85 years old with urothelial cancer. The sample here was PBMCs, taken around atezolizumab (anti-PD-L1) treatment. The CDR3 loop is CASSLGGGAEDTQYF. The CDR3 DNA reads TGTGCCAGCAGCTTAGGGGGGGGCGCGGAAGATACGCAGTATTTT.